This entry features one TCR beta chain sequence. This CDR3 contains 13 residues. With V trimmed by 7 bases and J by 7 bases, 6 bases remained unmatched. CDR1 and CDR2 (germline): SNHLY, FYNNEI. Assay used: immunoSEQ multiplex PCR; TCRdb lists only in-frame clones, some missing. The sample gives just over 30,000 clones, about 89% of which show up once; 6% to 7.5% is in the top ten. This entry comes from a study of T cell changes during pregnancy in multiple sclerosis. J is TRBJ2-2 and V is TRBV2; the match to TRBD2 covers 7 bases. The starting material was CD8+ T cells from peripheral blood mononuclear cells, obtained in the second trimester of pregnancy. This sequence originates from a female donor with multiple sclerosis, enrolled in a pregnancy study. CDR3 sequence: CASTRTSGGELFF. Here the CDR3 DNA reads TGTGCCAGCACCAGGACTAGTGGCGGGGAGCTGTTTTTT.